One sample yielded the 18 T cell receptor beta chains listed below, sequenced in a study of OX40 agonist ivuxolimab in advanced cancers. To prepare the library, the immunoSEQ multiplex PCR assay was applied. TCRdb took this table from immuneACCESS and kept in-frame rearrangements with V and J called. Such tables lack part of the clones; where checked against another copy, unresolved V genes explain under half of the gap, and the rest is unexplained. The sample data list roughly 90,000 clones, and around 90% of these were observed just once. The top ten clones comprise roughly 0.32% of the sample. Sequenced here: CD4+ or CD8+ T cells sorted from blood, sampled in a trial of the OX40 agonist ivuxolimab. The receptor set was obtained from an adult with an advanced solid tumor such as melanoma, head and neck, liver or kidney cancer.

The rearrangement links TRBV7-2 to TRBJ2-3, with TRBD1 as a possible D gene (6 bases). V was pared by 5 bases and J by 3 bases, with 15 bases between. The CDR3 consists of 15 residues. Germline V lookup: CDR1 SGHTA, CDR2 FQGNSA. CDR3 DNA sequence: TGTGCCAGCAGCCCCCCAAGAGGGGGAACAGATACGCAGTATTTT. Translating gives CASSPPRGGTDTQYF.

The chain combines TRBV20-1 with TRBJ1-1; no clear D. The CDR3 is 10 amino acids. V lost 5 bases and J lost 8, with 9 bases in between. CDR1 is DFQATT, CDR2 SNEGSKA, per germline (reference sequence). The CDR3 loop is CSAGRYEAFF. The CDR3 region has the DNA TGCAGTGCTGGACGGTACGAAGCTTTCTTT.

The V and J genes are TRBV7-2 and TRBJ2-5; 13 bases are a match to TRBD2. Germline loops: CDR1 SGHTA, CDR2 FQGNSA. The CDR3 extends over 15 amino acids. Trimming at V came to 6 bases and at J to 5 bases, leaving 6 bases not matched to a gene. Here the CDR3 reads CASSSGLAGVETQYF. The CDR3 DNA is TGTGCCAGCAGTTCAGGACTAGCGGGAGTGGAGACCCAGTACTTC.

The gene calls are TRBV5-1 and TRBJ2-7, with TRBD1 as a possible D gene (6 bases). The length of the CDR3 is 16 residues. V gave up 4 bases and J gave up 2 bases, with 19 bases separating them. The germline gives CDR1 SGHRS, CDR2 YFSETQ. The CDR3, as DNA: TGCGCCAGCAGCCGTACTACAGGGAATGGAGCCTACGAGCAGTACTTC. Translation gives CASSRTTGNGAYEQYF.

The rearrangement uses TRBV27 and TRBJ2-3; maybe TRBD2 (6 bases). V lost 7 bases and J 6 bases, leaving 17 bases between the germline ends. Germline CDR1 reads MNHEY; CDR2 reads SMNVEV (reference sequence). CDR3 size: 14 residues. The CDR3 DNA is TGTGCCAGCACCTTACGGGGGAGAGGTGATACGCAGTATTTT. Translated: CASTLRGRGDTQYF.

This clone was seen a single time. CDR3 sequence reads: CASSLGAGVKTQYF. The CDR3 DNA follows: TGCGCCAGCAGCTTGGGAGCAGGAGTGAAGACCCAGTACTTC. The chain is built from TRBV5-1 and TRBJ2-5; D ambiguous. This CDR3 has 14 amino acids. Germline CDR1 SGHRS, CDR2 YFSETQ. V was cut by 0 bases and J by 6 bases, with 12 bases left in between.

This clone was seen once. The chain is built from TRBV5-4 and TRBJ2-3, with 10 nucleotides matching TRBD2. CDR1 is SGHNT, CDR2 YYREEE, per germline (reference sequence). CDR3 length: 16 residues. V shed 6 bases, J shed 3 bases, and the junction held 10 bases outside the gene matches. The CDR3 sequence: CASTPGRTSGTDTQYF. As DNA, the CDR3 is TGTGCCAGCACCCCTGGTAGGACTAGCGGAACAGATACGCAGTATTTT.

The V and J genes are TRBV6-1 and TRBJ1-4, with no clear D. CDR1 and CDR2 from the germline V gene are MNHNS and SASEGT. The germline V and J ends were trimmed by 0 bases and 6 bases, with 8 bases remaining between them. CDR3 size: 14 residues. CDR3 bases: TGTGCCAGCAGTGAAGCTGGCACAGATGAAAAACTGTTTTTT. This gives the protein CASSEAGTDEKLFF.

The chain recombines TRBV7-2 with TRBJ2-7; 7 bases agree with TRBD1. The CDR3 loop spans 15 amino acids. J lost 0 bases, V lost 7 bases, and 9 bases had no gene match. Germline V gene sequence: CDR1 SGHTA, CDR2 FQGNSA. The CDR3 nucleotides read TGTGCCAGCAAAACTAGTTGGGACAGCTCCTACGAGCAGTACTTC. Protein product: CASKTSWDSSYEQYF.

The CDR3, as DNA: TGTGCCAGCAGCGTAGCCCCGGACGGGGAGCAGTACTTC. Translation: CASSVAPDGEQYF. This rearrangement joins TRBV9 to TRBJ2-7; unclear D gene. The CDR3 length is 13 residues. CDR1 and CDR2 from the germline V gene are SGDLS and YYNGEE. V was shortened by 0 bases and J by 7 bases, with 11 bases between the two germline ends. The full variable domain, rest sourced from reference TRBV9 and TRBJ2-7, is DSGVTQTPKHLITATGQRVTLRCSPRSGDLSVYWYQQSLDQGLQFLIQYYNGEERAKGNILERFSAQQFPDLHSELNLSSLELGDSALYFCASSVAPDGEQYFGPGTRLTVT.

The chain uses TRBV6-1 and TRBJ2-3; 7 positions match TRBD1. V trimming: 7 bases; J trimming: 6 bases; junction bases outside the gene matches: 7. Looked up from germline, CDR1 is MNHNS and CDR2 is SASEGT. The CDR3 runs 13 residues. DNA for the CDR3: TGTGCCAGCACTAGGGACAGTAGGGATACGCAGTATTTT. Translation gives CASTRDSRDTQYF.

The chain is built from TRBV30 and TRBJ2-7, with TRBD2 identical over 10 bases. Germline CDR1 is GTSNPN and CDR2 is SVGIG (reference sequence). V was pared by 4 bases and J by 2 bases, with 11 bases of the junction left unmatched. The CDR3 runs 16 residues. In DNA, the CDR3 is TGTGCCTGGATAGCCGGGACAGCGGGAGGGCCCTACGAGCAGTACTTC. It yields the protein CAWIAGTAGGPYEQYF.

This sequence joins TRBV9 and TRBJ2-7; the D is unclear. The CDR3 loop spans 15 amino acids. Trimming pared 0 bases from V and 7 bases from J, leaving 17 bases between. CDR1 and CDR2 from the germline V gene are SGDLS and YYNGEE. The CDR3 spells CASSVGPAPNSEQYF. The CDR3 DNA is TGTGCCAGCAGCGTAGGCCCGGCCCCCAACTCTGAGCAGTACTTC.

The chain combines TRBV5-6 with TRBJ2-1; the match to TRBD2 covers 9 bases. Looked up from germline, CDR1 is SGHDT and CDR2 is YYEEEE. The CDR3 consists of 15 residues. V shed 0 bases, J shed 6 bases, and the junction held 4 bases outside the gene matches. CDR3 nucleotide sequence: TGTGCCAGCAGCTTGGTAGCGGGAGAAATCAATGAGCAGTTCTTC. As protein: CASSLVAGEINEQFF.

The gene calls are TRBV15 and TRBJ1-5; no clear D. This CDR3 is built from 15 residues. Germline CDR1 LNHNV, CDR2 YYDKDF (reference sequence). V was pared by 1 base and J by 2 bases, with 9 bases between. CDR3 residues: CATSRGPFGNQPQHF. DNA for the CDR3: TGTGCCACCAGCAGAGGCCCTTTTGGCAATCAGCCCCAGCATTTT.

The chain links TRBV2 to TRBJ1-5; D unclear. Germline V gene sequence: CDR1 SNHLY, CDR2 FYNNEI. With 7 bases removed from V and 0 bases from J, the gap between germline ends came to 10 bases. The CDR3 has 14 residues. CDR3 residues: CASTFSYSNQPQHF. The CDR3, as DNA: TGTGCCAGCACCTTCTCTTATAGCAATCAGCCCCAGCATTTT.

The chain has TRBV28 and TRBJ2-3; D may be TRBD2 (7 bases). CDR3 length: 14 residues. The V gene's germline CDR1 is MDHEN and CDR2 SYDVKM. With 6 bases removed from V and 4 bases from J, the gap between germline ends came to 14 bases. The CDR3 coding sequence is TGTGCCAGCAGAGGGGGGGCGGCGTCAGATACGCAGTATTTT. It codes for CASRGGAASDTQYF.

CDR3 DNA sequence: TGTGCCAGCAGTCGGGCGGGGTCCATCTACGAGCAGTACTTC. This translates into CASSRAGSIYEQYF. The chain is built from TRBV6-1 and TRBJ2-7, with a tentative D call TRBD2 (6 bases). This CDR3 is 14 amino acids long. V was trimmed by 5 bases and J by 3 bases, leaving 14 bases between them. Per the germline V gene, CDR1 is MNHNS and CDR2 is SASEGT.